This T cell receptor (beta chain) appears in the sequencing data of a study of cytomegalovirus exposure and HLA in healthy donors. Worth noting for this clone: Its antigen is currently unknown.

Between the trimmed V and J ends, which lost 1 base and 1 base, there was a span of 12 bases. Germline V gene data show CDR1 as LNHDA and CDR2 as SQIVND (reference sequence). The CDR3 loop spans 16 amino acids. PCR employed 60 Vbeta and 13 Jbeta primers. Measured with immunoSEQ multiplex PCR; TCRdb has only the in-frame clones, and not every one. The table lists 120,000 to 150,000 clones, 65% to 75% of them singletons, with about 4.1% in the top ten. General study results and limits: A later analysis showed that HLA-associated TCR beta chains had undergone more clonal expansion than equally common others.

This chain joins TRBV19 and TRBJ2-3; tentative D call: TRBD1 (6 bases). The material sequenced was PBMCs. This TCR came from a man in his fifties or sixties in good health and CMV-seronegative. CDR3 sequence: CASSIATGSRTDTQYF. The DNA of the CDR3 is TGTGCCAGTAGTATAGCCACAGGGTCCCGCACAGATACGCAGTATTTT.